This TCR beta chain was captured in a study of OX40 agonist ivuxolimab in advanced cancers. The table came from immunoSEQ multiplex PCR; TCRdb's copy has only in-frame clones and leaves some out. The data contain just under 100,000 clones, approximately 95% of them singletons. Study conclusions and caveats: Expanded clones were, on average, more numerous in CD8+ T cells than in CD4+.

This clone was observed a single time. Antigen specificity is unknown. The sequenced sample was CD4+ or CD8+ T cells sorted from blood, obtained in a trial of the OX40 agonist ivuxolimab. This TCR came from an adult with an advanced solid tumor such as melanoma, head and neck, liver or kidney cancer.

CDR3 amino acids: CASSQTSGSADTQYF. The CDR3 DNA reads TGTGCCAGCAGTCAGACTAGCGGGAGCGCAGATACGCAGTATTTT. This chain uses TRBV27 with TRBJ2-3, with 12 bases lining up with TRBD2. The J segment lost 4 bases and the V segment lost 5 bases, leaving 4 bases of the junction unmatched. The germline V gene has CDR1 MNHEY and CDR2 SMNVEV (reference sequence). CDR3 length equals 15 residues.